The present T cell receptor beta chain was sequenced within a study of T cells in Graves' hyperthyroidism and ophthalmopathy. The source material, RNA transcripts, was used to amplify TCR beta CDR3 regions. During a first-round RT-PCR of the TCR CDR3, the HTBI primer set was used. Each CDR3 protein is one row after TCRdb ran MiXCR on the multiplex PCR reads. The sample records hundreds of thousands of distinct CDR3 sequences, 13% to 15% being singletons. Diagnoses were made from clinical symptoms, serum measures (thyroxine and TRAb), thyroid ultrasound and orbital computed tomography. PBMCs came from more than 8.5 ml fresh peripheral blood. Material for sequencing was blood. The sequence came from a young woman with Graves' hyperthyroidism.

CDR3 DNA sequence: TGTGCCAGTCTGGATGGGGCGCGGACCGGGGAGCTGTTTTTT. Translating it yields CASLDGARTGELFF. The V gene is TRBV19, the J gene TRBJ2-2, with D possibly matching TRBD1 (5 bases). Germline V lookup: CDR1 LNHDA, CDR2 SQIVND (reference sequence). V was trimmed by 8 bases and J by 5 bases, leaving 15 bases between them. The CDR3 is 14 amino acids.